The 10 T cell receptor beta chains reported below all come from one sample, sequenced in a study of blood T cell repertoires in COVID-19. Sequencing was performed with immunoSEQ multiplex PCR; in TCRdb, only in-frame clones are kept and a portion is missing. The table lists about 220,000 clones, roughly nine tenths of them singletons. Sequencing was carried out using peripheral blood. Receptors originate from a woman between 45 and 60 years old with COVID-19, enrolled during active disease.

The V call is TRBV27, the J call TRBJ2-4; TRBD2 matches at 11 bases. Germline values: CDR1 MNHEY, CDR2 SMNVEV (reference sequence). V trimming: 5 bases; J trimming: 8 bases; junction bases outside the gene matches: 11. The CDR3 is 16 residues long. Written as DNA, the CDR3 is TGTGCCAGCAGTCCAACCCGACTAGCGGGGTTGGACATTCAGTACTTC. Translating it yields CASSPTRLAGLDIQYF.

This chain joins TRBV6-5 and TRBJ1-6; D unclear. CDR3 size: 13 residues. Trimming removed 6 bases from V and 7 bases from J, with 10 bases in between. Per germline, CDR1 MNHEY and CDR2 SVGAGI. The CDR3 region is CASSLDPNSPLHF. Here the CDR3 DNA reads TGTGCCAGCAGCCTAGACCCGAATTCACCCCTCCACTTT.

The chain has TRBV28 and TRBJ2-6; D is perhaps TRBD1 (6 bases). This CDR3 spans 17 amino acids. Trimming took 6 bases from V and 1 from J, leaving 16 bases between them. Looked up from germline, CDR1 is MDHEN and CDR2 is SYDVKM. CDR3: CASRIRQDHSGANVLTF. The CDR3 DNA follows: TGTGCCAGCAGGATTCGACAGGACCATTCTGGGGCCAACGTCCTGACTTTC.

This clone was observed a single time. The V call is TRBV14, the J call TRBJ1-2, with TRBD1 as a possible D gene (5 bases). The CDR3 length is 13 residues. CDR1 SGHDN and CDR2 FVKESK come from the germline V gene. V was shortened by 4 bases and J by 8 bases, with 14 bases between the two germline ends. The CDR3 protein is CASSLKLGQGYTF. In nucleotides, the CDR3 is TGTGCCAGCAGCCTTAAATTGGGGCAAGGCTACACCTTC.

This clone is a singleton in its sample. This sequence joins TRBV5-1 and TRBJ2-5; no reliable D call. Germline V gives CDR1 SGHRS, CDR2 YFSETQ. The CDR3 contains 13 residues. Trimming took off 4 bases at V and 4 bases at J, with 11 bases between the two ends. The CDR3 nucleotides are TGCGCCAGCAGCATTCCACTCTCAGAGACCCAGTACTTC. Its translation: CASSIPLSETQYF.

The rearrangement joins TRBV27 to TRBJ2-7, with 8 bases that match TRBD1. CDR3 size: 14 residues. Germline V lookup: CDR1 MNHEY, CDR2 SMNVEV (reference sequence). V was pared by 7 bases and J by 3 bases, with 8 bases of the junction left unmatched. The CDR3 sequence: CASTPGTGLYEQYF. DNA of the CDR3: TGTGCCAGCACTCCCGGGACAGGACTCTACGAGCAGTACTTC.

The genes are TRBV7-8 and TRBJ2-7; no reliable D call. CDR1 is SGHVS, CDR2 FQNEAQ, per germline. V was trimmed by 5 bases and J by 5 bases, leaving 7 bases between them. The CDR3 has 11 amino acids. The DNA for the CDR3 is TGTGCCAGCAGCCGCCAGGACGAGCAGTACTTC. It codes for CASSRQDEQYF.

The chain has TRBV21-1 and TRBJ2-7; the table's TRBD1 call for D was not verified on the DNA. TRBV21-1 is assigned pseudogene status. This CDR3 is built from 18 residues. In nucleotides, the CDR3 is TGTGCCAGCAGCCAGCCGCAGGATCCGGCCCCCTTCAGGTACGAGCAGTACGTC. Its translation: CASSQPQDPAPFRYEQYV.

The J gene is TRBJ2-7, the V gene TRBV28; a weak D match, TRBD1 (6 bases). Germline-derived CDR1 and CDR2 are MDHEN and SYDVKM. Trimming left V 7 bases short and J 3 bases short, with 22 bases between. The CDR3 length is 16 residues. The CDR3 DNA reads as TGTGCCAGCAAAGGGGGAACCGTAACTTTATTCTACGAGCAGTACTTC. Translation gives CASKGGTVTLFYEQYF.

The V gene is TRBV19, the J gene TRBJ2-2; D is uncertain. Trimming took 6 bases from V and 1 from J, leaving 9 bases between them. CDR1 is LNHDA, CDR2 SQIVND, per germline (reference sequence). The CDR3 totals 14 residues. In DNA form, the CDR3 reads TGTGCCAGTAGCCCGGGTCTGAACACCGGGGAGCTGTTTTTT. This gives the protein CASSPGLNTGELFF.